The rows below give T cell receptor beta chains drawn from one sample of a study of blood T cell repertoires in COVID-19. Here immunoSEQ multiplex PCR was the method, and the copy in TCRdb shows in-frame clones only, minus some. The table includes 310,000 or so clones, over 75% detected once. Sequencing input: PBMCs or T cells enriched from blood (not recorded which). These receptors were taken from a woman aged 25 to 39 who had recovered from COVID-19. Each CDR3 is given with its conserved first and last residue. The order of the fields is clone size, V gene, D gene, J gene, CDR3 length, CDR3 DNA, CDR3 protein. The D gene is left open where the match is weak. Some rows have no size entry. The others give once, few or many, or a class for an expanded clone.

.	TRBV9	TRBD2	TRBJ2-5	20	TGTGCCAGCAGCGTAGCTGAGTTTGGACTAGCGGGAGTTCTACAAGAGACCCAGTACTTC	CASSVAEFGLAGVLQETQYF
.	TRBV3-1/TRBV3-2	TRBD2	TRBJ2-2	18	TGTGCCAGCAGCCAACCGGGACTAGCGGGAAAGAACACCGGGGAGCTGTTTTTT	CASSQPGLAGKNTGELFF
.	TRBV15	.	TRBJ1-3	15	TGTGCCACCAGCAGAGTAGCGGGGACTGGAAACACCATATATTTT	CATSRVAGTGNTIYF
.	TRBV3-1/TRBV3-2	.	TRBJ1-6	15	TGTGCCAGCAGCCAATCGGGACTGATTAATTCACCCCTCCACTTT	CASSQSGLINSPLHF
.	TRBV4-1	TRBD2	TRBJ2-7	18	TGCGCCAGCAGCCAAGGGGAACTAGCGAAATGGGTGAGGTACGAGCAGTACTTC	CASSQGELAKWVRYEQYF
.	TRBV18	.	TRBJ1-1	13	TGTGCCAGCTCACCACCGACAAGAGTTGAAGCTTTCTTT	CASSPPTRVEAFF
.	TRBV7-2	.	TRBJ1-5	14	TGTGCCAGCAGCTTCGGGAAGAACAATCAGCCCCAGCATTTT	CASSFGKNNQPQHF
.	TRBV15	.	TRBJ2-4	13	TGTGCCACCAGCAGAGATCTGGAGTCCATTCAGTACTTC	CATSRDLESIQYF
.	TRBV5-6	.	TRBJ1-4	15	TGTGCCAGCAGCACAACAGGGTCGATGAAAGAAAAACTGTTTTTT	CASSTTGSMKEKLFF
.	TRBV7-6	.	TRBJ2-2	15	TGTGCCAGCAGCTTAGTAACAGCGGACACCGGGGAGCTGTTTTTT	CASSLVTADTGELFF
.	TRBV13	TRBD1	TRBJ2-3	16	TGTGCCAGCAGCGCCTCCGGGACAGGGGGCGGGGATACGCAGTATTTT	CASSASGTGGGDTQYF
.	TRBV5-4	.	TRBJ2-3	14	TGTGCCAGCAGCTTGGGAGGAGGCACAGATACGCAGTATTTT	CASSLGGGTDTQYF
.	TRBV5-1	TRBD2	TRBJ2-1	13	TGCGCCAGCAGCTTGAAACTAGCGGGAGAGCAGTTCTTC	CASSLKLAGEQFF
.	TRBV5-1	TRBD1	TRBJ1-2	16	TGCGCCAGCAGCCCACCCCGGACAGGGGGAGATCGTGGCTACACCTTC	CASSPPRTGGDRGYTF
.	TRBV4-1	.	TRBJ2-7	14	TGCGCCAGCAGCCAAGAGCGGGGCCTCTACGAGCAGTACTTC	CASSQERGLYEQYF
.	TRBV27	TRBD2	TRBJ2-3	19	TGTGCCAGCAGTCAGTACCCTGGGACTAGCGCAACTAGCACAGATACGCAGTATTTT	CASSQYPGTSATSTDTQYF
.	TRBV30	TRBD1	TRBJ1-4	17	TGTGCCTGGAGTGTACTCTTTGGGCAGGGGGCTGGAGAAAAACTGTTTTTT	CAWSVLFGQGAGEKLFF
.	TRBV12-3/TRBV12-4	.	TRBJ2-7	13	TGTGCCAGCAAGAGACAGGTAAACTACGAGCAGTACTTC	CASKRQVNYEQYF
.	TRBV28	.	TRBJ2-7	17	TGTGCCAGCAGTTTTCCATTAGGCAGGGGTTACTCCTACGAGCAGTACTTC	CASSFPLGRGYSYEQYF
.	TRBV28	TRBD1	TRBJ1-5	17	TGTGCCAGCAGTTTATTGACAGGGATTCTCGGCAATCAGCCCCAGCATTTT	CASSLLTGILGNQPQHF
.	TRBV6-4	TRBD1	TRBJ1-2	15	TGTGCCAGCAGTGACTCCCCCGGGACAGGCTATGGCTACACCTTC	CASSDSPGTGYGYTF
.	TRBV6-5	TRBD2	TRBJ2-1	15	TGTGCCAGCAGTTATCTAACTCGGGGGGTGAATGAGCAGTTCTTC	CASSYLTRGVNEQFF
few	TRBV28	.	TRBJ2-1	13	TGTGCCAGCAGTTTATACCGGGCGGGTGAGCAGTTCTTC	CASSLYRAGEQFF
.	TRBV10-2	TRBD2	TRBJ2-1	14	TGCGCCAGCTACATAGCGGGAGGGCTCAATGAGCAGTTCTTC	CASYIAGGLNEQFF
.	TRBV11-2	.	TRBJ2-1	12	TGTGCCAGCAGCTTGCGACAGGACGAGCAGTTCTTC	CASSLRQDEQFF
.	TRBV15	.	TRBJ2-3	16	TGTGCCACCAGCAGAGATAACAGGCTGACCACAGATACGCAGTATTTT	CATSRDNRLTTDTQYF
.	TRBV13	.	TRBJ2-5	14	TGTGCCAGCAGTAGCAAAGCGGCCCAAGAGACCCAGTACTTC	CASSSKAAQETQYF
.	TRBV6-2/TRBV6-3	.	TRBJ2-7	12	TGTGCCAGCAGTCATTCAGGGATCGAGCAGTACTTC	CASSHSGIEQYF
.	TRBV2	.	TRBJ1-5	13	TGTGCCAGCAGTGGACAGGGCAATCAGCCCCAGCATTTT	CASSGQGNQPQHF
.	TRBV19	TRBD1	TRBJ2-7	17	TGTGCCAGTAGTATAAGGGGGGACAGGGGATGGAAATACGAGCAGTACTTC	CASSIRGDRGWKYEQYF
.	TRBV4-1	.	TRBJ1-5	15	TGCGCCAGCAGCCAAGAGGTGGCAGGGAATCAGCCCCAGCATTTT	CASSQEVAGNQPQHF
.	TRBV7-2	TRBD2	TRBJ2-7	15	TGTGCCAGCAGCCTTTTGACTAGCGGGCCAAACGAGCAGTACTTC	CASSLLTSGPNEQYF
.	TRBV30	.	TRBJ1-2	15	TGTGCCTGGAGTGTTAATGTAGCGAGGAACTATGGCTACACCTTC	CAWSVNVARNYGYTF
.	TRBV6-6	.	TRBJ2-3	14	TGTGCCAGCAGTTACTCGGGCCCCACAGATACGCAGTATTTT	CASSYSGPTDTQYF
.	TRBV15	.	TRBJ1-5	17	TGTGCCACCAGCAGAGATCTATCGGCCAGGAGCAATCAGCCCCAGCATTTT	CATSRDLSARSNQPQHF
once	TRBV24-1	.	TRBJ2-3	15	TGTGCCACCAGTGTTGCCACAGGGTATACAGATACGCAGTATTTT	CATSVATGYTDTQYF
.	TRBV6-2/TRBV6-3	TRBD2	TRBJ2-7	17	TGTGCCAGCAGTTACTCCCCCCTCCTAGCGGACCCCTACGAGCAGTACTTC	CASSYSPLLADPYEQYF
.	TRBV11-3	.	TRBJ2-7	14	TGTGCCAGCAGCCGTAGCGGAGAAGCCTACGAGCAGTACTTC	CASSRSGEAYEQYF
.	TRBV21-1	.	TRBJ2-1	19	TGTGCCAGCAGCAAACCGCAGCGGTGGGACAGCTGCTCCTACAATGAGCAGTTCTTC	CASSKPQRWDSCSYNEQFF
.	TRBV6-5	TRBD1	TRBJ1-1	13	TGTGCCAGCAGGATGGACAGGGACACTGAAGCTTTCTTT	CASRMDRDTEAFF